Below are 3 T cell receptor beta chains sequenced from a single sample in a study of graft-versus-host responses after intestinal transplantation. The antigens these receptors bind are not known. Sequenced by immunoSEQ multiplex PCR; TCRdb stores in-frame clones only, minus some. The table records 80,000 to 100,000 clones, around 90% of them present only once. Sequenced here: unstimulated CD4+ T cells sorted from spleen or lymph node cells, sampled before intestinal transplant. Receptor source: a human donor who received an intestinal transplant.

The genes are TRBV18 and TRBJ1-4; possible D gene TRBD1, 6 bases. V was shortened by 2 bases and J by 0 bases, with 10 bases between the two germline ends. The CDR3 totals 16 residues. Germline V gene data show CDR1 as KGHSH and CDR2 as LQKENI. The CDR3 protein is CASSPGQPATNEKLFF. The CDR3 DNA is TGTGCCAGCTCACCAGGACAGCCTGCAACTAATGAAAAACTGTTTTTT. Full variable domain (missing parts from reference TRBV18 and TRBJ1-4): NAGVMQNPRHLVRRRGQEARLRCSPMKGHSHVYWYRQLPEEGLKFMVYLQKENIIDESGMPKERFSAEFPKEGPSILRIQQVVRGDSAAYFCASSPGQPATNEKLFFGSGTQLSVL.

The chain uses TRBV5-4 and TRBJ2-7; 7 bases are shared with TRBD2. CDR3 length: 14 amino acids. The J segment lost 2 bases and the V segment lost 9 bases, leaving 11 bases of the junction unmatched. From germline, CDR1 is SGHNT and CDR2 YYREEE (reference sequence). The CDR3 region has the DNA TGTGCCACAAAAAGCGGGACCAATACCTACGAGCAGTACTTC. Protein sequence: CATKSGTNTYEQYF. Full variable domain (remainder filled in from reference TRBV5-4 and TRBJ2-7): ETGVTQSPTHLIKTRGQQVTLRCSSQSGHNTVSWYQQALGQGPQFIFQYYREEENGRGNFPPRFSGLQFPNYSSELNVNALELDDSALYLCATKSGTNTYEQYFGPGTRLTVT.

This chain uses TRBV6-6 with TRBJ1-2, with 10 bases fitting TRBD1. Trimming took 7 bases from V and 8 from J; bases not matched to a gene: 13. This CDR3 spans 15 amino acids. In germline, CDR1 is MNHNY, CDR2 SVGAGI (reference sequence). The CDR3 DNA follows: TGTGCCAGCAAGACAGGACAGGGGGGGGCTCAGGGCTACACCTTC. It yields the protein CASKTGQGGAQGYTF.